These 27 T cell receptor beta chains were all obtained from the same sample, sequenced in a study of blood T cell repertoires in COVID-19. Some clones are missing from TCRdb's copy, which holds only in-frame ones; the method was immunoSEQ multiplex PCR. The table records about 180,000 clones, about four fifths of them present only once. The source material was peripheral blood. These receptors were taken from a woman aged 70-85 years with COVID-19, enrolled during active disease.

The chain has TRBV28 and TRBJ2-7, with D perhaps matching TRBD2 (6 bases). The V gene lost 2 bases and the J gene lost 3 bases, with 8 bases spanning the gap. This CDR3 contains 13 residues. Germline lookup yields CDR1 MDHEN and CDR2 SYDVKM. CDR3 sequence: CASSLAGYYEQYF. The DNA for the CDR3 is TGTGCCAGCAGTTTAGCGGGATACTACGAGCAGTACTTC.

The V and J genes are TRBV15 and TRBJ1-1; D is unclear. CDR1 and CDR2 (germline): LNHNV, YYDKDF (reference sequence). The CDR3 sequence is 14 residues long. V was cut by 1 base and J by 4 bases, with 10 bases left in between. The CDR3 coding sequence is TGTGCCACCAGCAGAGGGAAGGAGGGCACTGAAGCTTTCTTT. Residues: CATSRGKEGTEAFF.

The chain carries TRBV6-4 and TRBJ2-5; weak D call: TRBD2 (6 bases). There are 16 residues in the CDR3. CDR1 is MRHNA and CDR2 is SNTAGT in the germline V gene. Trimming took off 1 base at V and 4 bases at J, with 16 bases between the two ends. The CDR3 reads CASSDWTGGAGETQYF. In nucleotides, the CDR3 is TGTGCCAGCAGTGACTGGACCGGAGGAGCGGGAGAGACCCAGTACTTC.

This clone was detected only a few times. V is TRBV19 and J is TRBJ1-1; TRBD1 agrees at 9 bases. CDR1 is LNHDA, CDR2 SQIVND, per germline (reference sequence). V lost 5 bases, J lost 6 bases, and 4 bases stayed unmatched. This CDR3 spans 13 amino acids. The CDR3 region has the DNA TGTGCCAGTAGTGGACAGGGGTTAGCTGAAGCTTTCTTT. This codes for CASSGQGLAEAFF.

The J gene is TRBJ1-5, the V gene TRBV24-1, with 7 bases that match TRBD1. Losses at the gene ends were 4 bases for V and 3 bases for J; bases not matched to a gene: 5. Germline V gives CDR1 KGHDR, CDR2 SFDVKD. The CDR3 is 15 amino acids. The CDR3 loop is CATSEATGPNQPQHF. The DNA of the CDR3 is TGTGCCACCAGTGAAGCGACAGGGCCCAATCAGCCCCAGCATTTT.

The rearrangement uses TRBV7-6 and TRBJ1-4, with 8 bases matching TRBD1. V was pared by 2 bases and J by 5 bases, with 4 bases of the junction left unmatched. CDR3 size: 15 residues. CDR1 is SGHVS, CDR2 FNYEAQ, per germline. The CDR3 is CASSLFRDRNEKLFF. In DNA, the CDR3 is TGTGCCAGCAGCTTATTCCGGGACAGGAATGAAAAACTGTTTTTT.

The chain is built from TRBV10-3 and TRBJ2-2, with D maybe TRBD1 (6 bases). Per germline, CDR1 ENHRY and CDR2 SYGVKD. CDR3 size: 13 residues. V shed 5 bases and J shed 5 bases, with 9 bases lying between them. The CDR3 sequence: CAISYQGTGELFF. CDR3 bases: TGTGCCATCAGTTACCAGGGGACCGGGGAGCTGTTTTTT.

This chain joins TRBV10-1 and TRBJ2-2, with a possible D match to TRBD1 (6 bases). CDR1 WNHNN and CDR2 SYGVQD come from the germline V gene (reference sequence). CDR3 length: 16 amino acids. V lost 2 bases, J lost 6 bases, and 16 bases lay in between. The CDR3 loop is CASSEPRDTTSGELFF. In DNA form, the CDR3 reads TGCGCCAGCAGTGAGCCCCGGGACACAACGTCCGGGGAGCTGTTTTTT.

The chain couples TRBV19 to TRBJ1-2, with D hard to call. The CDR3 extends over 13 amino acids. Germline CDR1 and CDR2: LNHDA and SQIVND (reference sequence). V was pared by 5 bases and J by 5 bases, with 12 bases between. The CDR3 DNA reads TGTGCCAGTAGTCCGGGGAGGATATATGGCTACACCTTC. This sequence encodes CASSPGRIYGYTF.

The chain combines TRBV7-2 with TRBJ1-1, with D possibly being TRBD1 (6 bases). The CDR3 contains 14 residues. The V end lost 0 bases, the J end lost 4 bases, and 9 bases lay between the germline ends. CDR1 is SGHTA and CDR2 is FQGNSA in the germline V gene. The CDR3, as DNA: TGTGCCAGCAGCTTAGCAGGCAGGGGCACTGAAGCTTTCTTT. Its translation is CASSLAGRGTEAFF.

This rearrangement joins TRBV19 to TRBJ1-2; TRBD1 might be the D (6 bases). V was trimmed by 9 bases and J by 10 bases, leaving 21 bases between them. Germline CDR1 is LNHDA and CDR2 is SQIVND (reference sequence). This CDR3 contains 13 residues. The CDR3 loop reads CASLALQGKLYTF. The CDR3 DNA is TGTGCCAGCCTCGCCCTCCAGGGGAAACTCTACACCTTC.

The table lists this clone with a count of one. The chain combines TRBV6-2 or TRBV6-3 with TRBJ2-1, with 11 bases lining up with TRBD2. This CDR3 region has 15 residues. Trimming took 6 bases from V and 9 from J; bases not matched to a gene: 10. Germline CDR1 MNHEY, CDR2 SVGEGT. The CDR3 loop is CASSPILAGVAEQFF. The DNA for the CDR3 is TGTGCCAGCAGCCCAATACTAGCGGGAGTGGCTGAGCAGTTCTTC.

The chain is built from TRBV19 and TRBJ2-5, with 7 bases lining up with TRBD1. J gave up 2 bases and V 7 bases, and 13 bases lay outside the gene matches. CDR3 length: 16 residues. The germline CDR1 and CDR2 sequences are LNHDA and SQIVND (reference sequence). The CDR3 DNA follows: TGTGCCAGTAATGATTTACCGGGACAGCCACAAGAGACCCAGTACTTC. As protein: CASNDLPGQPQETQYF.

For this clone: Additional DNA sequences in this sample encode the identical CDR3. V and J are TRBV3-1 (or the pseudogene TRBV3-2) and TRBJ2-2; 7 nucleotides match TRBD2. Germline V lookup: CDR1 LGHDT, CDR2 YNNKEL (reference sequence). This CDR3 is 13 amino acids long. The trim removed 4 bases at V and 6 bases at J, leaving 2 bases unmatched. As DNA, the CDR3 is TGTGCCAGCAGCCCAGGGAGGGCCGGGGAGCTGTTTTTT. Protein sequence: CASSPGRAGELFF.

This sequence joins TRBV7-2 and TRBJ2-1; the match to TRBD2 covers 11 bases. This CDR3 spans 16 amino acids. Germline V lookup: CDR1 SGHTA, CDR2 FQGNSA. The ends lost 5 bases at V and 7 bases at J; junction bases unmatched: 10. CDR3 bases: TGTGCCAGCAGCAGTAGCGGGAGGGCCGTTGGGAATGAGCAGTTCTTC. Translated, it gives CASSSSGRAVGNEQFF.

The J gene is TRBJ1-2, the V gene TRBV28, with D hard to call. Germline V gene lookup returns CDR1 MDHEN and CDR2 SYDVKM. The CDR3 has 15 amino acids. V shed 6 bases and J shed 4 bases, with 18 bases lying between them. The CDR3 loop reads CASSLNRLAGYGYTF. CDR3 sequence (DNA): TGTGCCAGCAGCCTTAACCGTCTCGCGGGCTATGGCTACACCTTC.

V gene TRBV5-1 combines with J gene TRBJ2-3, with TRBD2 identical over 8 bases. After removal of 5 bases from V and 2 bases from J, the junction contained 13 bases not matched to a gene. The CDR3 spans 17 residues. Germline V CDR1 and CDR2: SGHRS, YFSETQ. The CDR3 here is CASRSVGGSGNTDTQYF. CDR3 coding DNA: TGCGCCAGCAGATCCGTAGGAGGTAGCGGGAACACAGATACGCAGTATTTT.

This clone showed up just once. The CDR3 loop reads CAFTAGNNSPLHF. CDR3 DNA sequence: TGTGCCTTTACAGCGGGGAATAATTCACCCCTCCACTTT. V gene TRBV30 combines with J gene TRBJ1-6; D remains unclear. The CDR3 extends over 13 amino acids. CDR1 is GTSNPN and CDR2 is SVGIG in the germline V gene (reference sequence). Deletions cut 7 bases from V and 5 bases from J, with 12 bases between.

This sequence joins TRBV18 and TRBJ2-5; a possible D gene is TRBD1 (7 bases). V lost 1 base, J lost 5 bases, and 20 bases lay in between. Germline V CDR1 and CDR2: KGHSH, LQKENI. The CDR3 extends over 17 amino acids. CDR3 protein: CASSPLTGTNRGETQYF. The CDR3 bases are TGTGCCAGCTCACCACTGACAGGGACAAATCGGGGGGAGACCCAGTACTTC.

This chain joins TRBV4-2 and TRBJ2-7, with D possibly matching TRBD1 (5 bases). Germline V gene data show CDR1 as LGHNA and CDR2 as YNFKEQ. Trimming removed 4 bases from V and 2 bases from J, with 18 bases in between. The CDR3 has 16 amino acids. The CDR3 reads CASSRGSGGHPYEQYF. The CDR3 region has the DNA TGTGCCAGCAGCCGGGGAAGTGGTGGACACCCCTACGAGCAGTACTTC.

CDR3 sequence reads: CASSQGGGGQPQHF. CDR3 coding DNA: TGTGCCAGCAGCCAAGGCGGGGGGGGACAGCCCCAGCATTTT. This rearrangement joins TRBV3-1 (or the pseudogene TRBV3-2) to TRBJ1-5, with D possibly TRBD1 on 5 matching bases. Germline V gives CDR1 LGHDT, CDR2 YNNKEL (reference sequence). This CDR3 contains 14 residues. The germline V and J ends were trimmed by 1 base and 7 bases, with 11 bases remaining between them.

This chain links TRBV3-1 (or the pseudogene TRBV3-2) with TRBJ2-4, with 7 bases aligning to TRBD1. In germline, CDR1 is LGHDT, CDR2 YNNKEL (reference sequence). V lost 4 bases to trimming and J lost 4 bases; unmatched junction nucleotides: 7. The length of the CDR3 is 15 residues. CDR3 nucleotide sequence: TGTGCCAGCAGCCCGTCCGGGACAGAAAAAAACATTCAGTACTTC. Its protein is CASSPSGTEKNIQYF.

The J gene is TRBJ1-2, the V gene TRBV30, with 7 positions matching TRBD1. Germline values: CDR1 GTSNPN, CDR2 SVGIG (reference sequence). The CDR3 extends over 14 amino acids. V trimming: 0 bases; J trimming: 7 bases; junction bases outside the gene matches: 8. CDR3 region: CAWSVSAGGSGYTF. The CDR3 DNA follows: TGTGCCTGGAGTGTATCAGCAGGGGGGTCTGGCTACACCTTC.

The chain combines TRBV5-4 with TRBJ2-5, with 14 bases matching TRBD2. This CDR3 has 17 residues. V trimming: 3 bases; J trimming: 2 bases; junction bases outside the gene matches: 6. Germline assignment: CDR1 SGHNT and CDR2 YYREEE (reference sequence). CDR3 bases: TGTGCCAGCAGCTCCGGGACTAGCGGGAGCCCTCAAGAGACCCAGTACTTC. Its protein product is CASSSGTSGSPQETQYF.

The chain links TRBV5-8 to TRBJ1-5; 7 bases are shared with TRBD1. Germline lookup yields CDR1 SGHTS and CDR2 YDEGEE. The CDR3 runs 16 residues. J lost 0 bases, V lost 4 bases, and 7 bases had no gene match. The CDR3 DNA reads TGTGCCAGCAGCCGAGGACAGGCTAATAGCAATCAGCCCCAGCATTTT. Encoded protein: CASSRGQANSNQPQHF.

This clone was recorded only once. The V gene is TRBV2, the J gene TRBJ1-2; D not certain. The germline V gene encodes CDR1 SNHLY and CDR2 FYNNEI. The V gene lost 5 bases and the J gene lost 8 bases, with 12 bases spanning the gap. This CDR3 has 12 amino acids. The CDR3 sequence: CASSTDKLGYTF. The CDR3 bases are TGTGCCAGCAGTACTGACAAATTAGGCTACACCTTC.

The chain carries TRBV2 and TRBJ2-6; TRBD2 matches 15 bases. This CDR3 is built from 19 residues. The V and J ends lost 5 bases and 2 bases, in that order; junction bases with no gene match: 7. Germline V gene lookup returns CDR1 SNHLY and CDR2 FYNNEI. For the CDR3, the DNA is TGTGCCAGCAGTCCTCGGACTAGCGGGAGGGCCACTGGGGCCAACGTCCTGACTTTC. This gives the protein CASSPRTSGRATGANVLTF.